These 18 T cell receptor beta chains were sequenced from one sample in a study of T cell responses to AZD1222 COVID-19 vaccine. TCRdb keeps only in-frame clones here, not all; method: immunoSEQ multiplex PCR. The sample lists 110,000 to 150,000 clones, approximately 90% occurring once. Sequenced here: peripheral blood, sampled on day 0 of AZD1222 vaccination. Receptors were obtained from an adult in good health.

This chain connects TRBV19 to TRBJ1-3; D is unresolved. The CDR3 length is 15 residues. CDR1 LNHDA and CDR2 SQIVND come from the germline V gene (reference sequence). Between the trimmed V and J ends, which lost 4 bases and 2 bases, there was a span of 12 bases. The CDR3 DNA is TGTGCCAGTAGTACCGACGGACTACCTGGAAACACCATATATTTT. This translates into CASSTDGLPGNTIYF.

This clone was found once. This chain joins TRBV5-1 and TRBJ2-5, with D tentatively TRBD1 or TRBD2 (5 bases each). The CDR3 has 13 amino acids. Trimming cost V 5 bases and J 4 bases, with 12 bases left between them. Germline lookup yields CDR1 SGHRS and CDR2 YFSETQ. The CDR3 DNA sequence: TGCGCCAGCAGGGTGAGGGGTGCAGAGACCCAGTACTTC. It yields the protein CASRVRGAETQYF.

CDR3 DNA sequence: TGTGCCAGCAGTCCTCCAGATCTCCGCTCCTACGAGCAGTACTTC. As protein: CASSPPDLRSYEQYF. The chain links TRBV28 to TRBJ2-7; D is unresolved. Per germline, CDR1 MDHEN and CDR2 SYDVKM. V lost 5 bases and J lost 0, with 14 bases in between. The CDR3 totals 15 residues.

The chain combines TRBV7-8 with TRBJ1-1; D gene ambiguous. Germline V gene data show CDR1 as SGHVS and CDR2 as FQNEAQ. The CDR3 runs to 13 residues. V was clipped by 8 bases and J by 6 bases, with 16 bases between them. CDR3 bases: TGTGCCAGCGTAAGAAATGTCGTCGCTGAAGCTTTCTTT. Its protein product is CASVRNVVAEAFF.

This clone was detected only once. The V and J genes are TRBV27 and TRBJ2-5; 13 bases agree with TRBD2. The CDR3 has 15 amino acids. In germline, CDR1 is MNHEY, CDR2 SMNVEV (reference sequence). The V segment lost 5 bases and the J segment 5 bases; nucleotides outside the gene matches: 5. CDR3 sequence reads: CASSLGLAGLETQYF. The CDR3 bases are TGTGCCAGCAGTCTGGGACTAGCGGGATTGGAGACCCAGTACTTC.

The chain carries TRBV28 and TRBJ1-2, with D possibly being TRBD1 (5 bases). The V and J ends lost 4 bases and 1 base respectively, with 10 bases between them. The CDR3 extends over 14 amino acids. The germline gives CDR1 MDHEN, CDR2 SYDVKM. The CDR3 spells CASSSGTFNYGYTF. The DNA of the CDR3 is TGTGCCAGCAGTTCGGGGACCTTTAACTATGGCTACACCTTC.

V is TRBV9 and J is TRBJ2-7, with D possibly TRBD2 on 6 matching bases. This CDR3 is built from 13 residues. Deletions cut 0 bases from V and 5 bases from J, with 9 bases between. From germline, CDR1 is SGDLS and CDR2 YYNGEE. CDR3 nucleotides: TGTGCCAGCAGCGTAGAAGGAGGGGACGAGCAGTACTTC. Amino acid sequence: CASSVEGGDEQYF.

This sequence joins TRBV11-3 and TRBJ2-7, with a weak D call TRBD2 (5 bases). Per germline, CDR1 SGHNT and CDR2 YENEEA. There are 13 residues in the CDR3. V dropped 3 bases and J dropped 7 bases, with 13 bases sitting between them. CDR3 nucleotides: TGTGCCAGCAGCTTCGACTCGACGGGAGAGCAGTACTTC. This codes for CASSFDSTGEQYF.

V gene TRBV5-1 combines with J gene TRBJ1-1; D is unclear. The V gene lost 4 bases and the J gene lost 1 base, with 14 bases spanning the gap. Germline lookup yields CDR1 SGHRS and CDR2 YFSETQ. This CDR3 is 15 amino acids long. CDR3 bases: TGCGCCAGCAGCCGAATCAGGTCGGGGAACACTGAAGCTTTCTTT. Amino acids: CASSRIRSGNTEAFF.

The genes are TRBV6-5 and TRBJ2-7; D might be TRBD1 (5 bases). The CDR3 totals 11 residues. Germline CDR1 MNHEY, CDR2 SVGAGI. The V gene lost 7 bases and the J gene lost 4 bases, with 8 bases spanning the gap. The CDR3 loop reads CASTPGYEQYF. CDR3 nucleotides: TGTGCCAGCACCCCAGGGTACGAGCAGTACTTC.

The chain recombines TRBV2 with TRBJ1-2; 7 bases match TRBD1. The trim removed 6 bases at V and 5 bases at J, leaving 3 bases unmatched. Germline loops: CDR1 SNHLY, CDR2 FYNNEI. CDR3 size: 12 residues. The DNA of the CDR3 is TGTGCCAGCAGCCGGGGACAGTATGGCTACACCTTC. Translation gives CASSRGQYGYTF. The full variable domain, its missing parts supplied by reference TRBV2 and TRBJ1-2, is EPEVTQTPSHQVTQMGQEVILRCVPISNHLYFYWYRQILGQKVEFLVSFYNNEISEKSEIFDDQFSVERPDGSNFTLKIRSTKLEDSAMYFCASSRGQYGYTFGSGTRLTVV.

This CDR3 is CASRGQGAPLVSGANVLTF. Here the CDR3 DNA reads TGTGCCAGCAGAGGACAGGGGGCCCCTCTGGTCTCTGGGGCCAACGTCCTGACTTTC. The V and J genes are TRBV27 and TRBJ2-6, with TRBD1 matching over 11 bases. The V segment lost 6 bases and the J segment 0 bases; nucleotides outside the gene matches: 10. There are 19 residues in the CDR3. CDR1 is MNHEY, CDR2 SMNVEV, per germline (reference sequence).

V is TRBV28 and J is TRBJ1-1, with D perhaps matching TRBD1 (6 bases). Germline V gene lookup returns CDR1 MDHEN and CDR2 SYDVKM. Trimming left V 2 bases short and J 5 bases short, with 12 bases between. The CDR3 contains 14 residues. Here the CDR3 reads CASSLPDRRTEAFF. The DNA for the CDR3 is TGTGCCAGCAGTTTACCCGACAGGAGAACTGAAGCTTTCTTT. Looking up the rest from reference TRBV28 and TRBJ1-1 gives the full variable domain: DVKVTQSSRYLVKRTGEKVFLECVQDMDHENMFWYRQDPGLGLRLIYFSYDVKMKEKGDIPEGYSVSREKKERFSLILESASTNQTSMYLCASSLPDRRTEAFFGQGTRLTVV.

The chain combines TRBV27 with TRBJ1-2; 10 positions agree with TRBD1. This CDR3 comprises 16 residues. The J segment lost 4 bases and the V segment lost 2 bases, leaving 7 bases of the junction unmatched. Germline lookup yields CDR1 MNHEY and CDR2 SMNVEV (reference sequence). The CDR3 loop is CASSLVRDRGGYGYTF. The CDR3 nucleotides read TGTGCCAGCAGTTTAGTTAGGGACAGGGGTGGCTATGGCTACACCTTC.

This sequence joins TRBV11-2 and TRBJ2-1, with 8 positions matching TRBD2. Losses at the gene ends were 5 bases for V and 9 bases for J; bases not matched to a gene: 12. Looked up from germline, CDR1 is SGHAT and CDR2 is FQNNGV. There are 15 residues in the CDR3. DNA for the CDR3: TGTGCCAGCAGCACTCGCGGGGGGTTTTTCATTGAGCAGTTCTTC. Protein product: CASSTRGGFFIEQFF.

This rearrangement joins TRBV5-5 to TRBJ1-1; weak D call: TRBD1 (5 bases). CDR1 and CDR2 from the germline V gene are SGHKS and YYEKEE (reference sequence). CDR3 size: 16 residues. Trimming removed 0 bases at V and 6 bases at J, with 18 bases between. The CDR3 region has the DNA TGTGCCAGCAGCTTGGAGGGGTGGACTAAGCTAGCTGAAGCTTTCTTT. As protein: CASSLEGWTKLAEAFF.

The chain links TRBV18 to TRBJ1-2; D may be TRBD1 (6 bases). The CDR3 spans 16 residues. V shed 3 bases and J shed 1 base, with 15 bases lying between them. Germline V lookup: CDR1 KGHSH, CDR2 LQKENI. This chain's CDR3 is CASSPPGATNNYGYTF. In nucleotides, the CDR3 is TGTGCCAGCTCACCTCCAGGGGCGACGAATAACTATGGCTACACCTTC.

This clone was found once. The V gene is TRBV7-8, the J gene TRBJ1-5; TRBD1 might be the D (5 bases). Trimming stripped 3 bases from V and 7 bases from J, with 13 bases between. Germline assignment: CDR1 SGHVS and CDR2 FQNEAQ. There are 14 residues in the CDR3. The CDR3 here is CASSFGTSRQPQHF. The CDR3 DNA follows: TGTGCCAGCAGCTTTGGGACCTCACGGCAGCCCCAGCATTTT.